This record looks at one T cell receptor beta chain sequence and its context. Its antigen remains unknown. The record originates from a study of T cell repertoires in cytomegalovirus infection. For the study at large: Evidence of both CMV infection and a matching HLA type came from public TCR beta signatures. Study results and caveats: Cumulative frequency (of public TCR beta family members) identified carriers of CMV plus the relevant HLA. CMV-specific TCR beta clonotypes restricted by HLA-C dominated the ex vivo response.

The CDR3 spans 14 residues. The V segment lost 6 bases and the J segment 7 bases; nucleotides outside the gene matches: 6. Germline V lookup: CDR1 MNHEY, CDR2 SMNVEV (reference sequence). TCRdb passed the reads through MiXCR, listing each CDR3 protein once. The table includes hundreds of thousands of distinct CDR3 sequences, roughly a quarter detected once. This sequence was found in a human donor in good health (CMV status not recorded). Some clones in this sample may be carry-over from other donors' samples. Sequencing was performed on CD8+ T cells from PBMCs. V gene TRBV27 combines with J gene TRBJ1-2, with 12 nucleotides matching TRBD1. DNA of the CDR3: TGTGCCAGCAGCCCGGGACAGGGGGCCCGTGGCTACACCTTC. Its translation: CASSPGQGARGYTF.